These 27 T cell receptor beta chains share one sample of origin, sequenced in a study of cytomegalovirus exposure and HLA in healthy donors (dated by TCRdb to 2017 to 2019). The library was prepared using the immunoSEQ multiplex PCR assay. A mixture of 60 forward primers for TCR Vbeta segments and 13 reverse primers for TCR Jbeta segments was used in the multiplex PCR. TCRdb took over this immuneACCESS table, retaining in-frame rearrangements with V and J assigned. Such tables are incomplete; in checked studies, under half of the missing clones stem from an unresolved V gene, and the remainder is unexplained. Across this sample there are roughly 93,000 clones, with more than 60% seen only once. Roughly 9.8% of the sample comes from the top ten. Sequenced sample: PBMCs. The receptors were sampled from a man aged 18 to 30 in good health and CMV-seropositive.

V and J are TRBV19 and TRBJ1-5; no firm D call. Germline CDR1 is LNHDA and CDR2 is SQIVND (reference sequence). V was shortened by 1 base and J by 2 bases, with 6 bases between the two germline ends. The CDR3 is 14 residues long. For the CDR3, the DNA is TGTGCCAGTAGTATAGGGGCTCGCAATCAGCCCCAGCATTTT. It codes for CASSIGARNQPQHF.

CDR3 protein: CASTGGVGAYNEQFF. DNA of the CDR3: TGTGCCAGTACGGGAGGGGTAGGGGCCTACAATGAGCAGTTCTTC. This chain joins TRBV19 and TRBJ2-1; the match to TRBD2 covers 8 bases. Looked up from germline, CDR1 is LNHDA and CDR2 is SQIVND (reference sequence). J lost 2 bases, V lost 7 bases, and 7 bases had no gene match. CDR3 length: 15 residues.

The chain joins TRBV7-2 to TRBJ2-4; TRBD2 aligns across 8 bases. CDR3 length equals 18 residues. The J segment lost 2 bases and the V segment lost 1 base, leaving 10 bases of the junction unmatched. From germline, CDR1 is SGHTA and CDR2 FQGNSA. The CDR3 sequence is CASSLEHGGGFSKNIQYF. CDR3 DNA sequence: TGTGCCAGCAGCTTAGAACACGGCGGGGGGTTTTCCAAAAACATTCAGTACTTC.

The chain recombines TRBV27 with TRBJ2-5; 9 bases are a match to TRBD2. J lost 5 bases, V lost 9 bases, and 10 bases had no gene match. Germline CDR1 reads MNHEY; CDR2 reads SMNVEV (reference sequence). This CDR3 region has 14 residues. CDR3 in amino acids: CASSPIGLAETQYF. CDR3 bases: TGTGCCAGTTCCCCAATCGGACTAGCGGAGACCCAGTACTTC.

This clone was counted between two and nine times. The chain couples TRBV5-8 to TRBJ2-1, with D perhaps TRBD2 (6 bases). V lost 1 base and J 4 bases, leaving 9 bases between the germline ends. Germline values: CDR1 SGHTS, CDR2 YDEGEE. The CDR3 length is 14 residues. The CDR3 is CASSLRGTYNEQFF. The CDR3 nucleotides read TGTGCCAGCAGCTTGCGGGGGACTTACAATGAGCAGTTCTTC.

The V call is TRBV19, the J call TRBJ2-3; D perhaps matches TRBD2 (6 bases). Trimming stripped 5 bases from V and 3 bases from J, with 12 bases between. This CDR3 is built from 14 residues. Looked up from germline, CDR1 is LNHDA and CDR2 is SQIVND (reference sequence). This CDR3 is CASSHAGTTDTQYF. The CDR3, as DNA: TGTGCCAGTAGTCACGCGGGGACTACAGATACGCAGTATTTT. Combining the CDR3 with reference TRBV19 and TRBJ2-3 gives the whole variable domain DGGITQSPKYLFRKEGQNVTLSCEQNLNHDAMYWYRQDPGQGLRLIYYSQIVNDFQKGDIAEGYSVSREKKESFPLTVTSAQKNPTAFYLCASSHAGTTDTQYFGPGTRLTVL.

V and J are TRBV6-4 and TRBJ2-3; perhaps TRBD2 as D (5 bases). The V gene lost 2 bases and the J gene lost 0 bases, with 9 bases spanning the gap. Germline values: CDR1 MRHNA, CDR2 SNTAGT. This CDR3 contains 15 residues. The CDR3 loop is CASSDTAASTDTQYF. The CDR3 DNA sequence: TGTGCCAGCAGTGACACAGCGGCTAGCACAGATACGCAGTATTTT.

The chain carries TRBV5-6 and TRBJ2-7, with D perhaps TRBD2 (6 bases). V gave up 0 bases and J gave up 4 bases, with 14 bases separating them. The CDR3 spans 15 residues. Germline values: CDR1 SGHDT, CDR2 YYEEEE. CDR3 sequence (DNA): TGTGCCAGCAGCTTGGTCGGTGCAGGGAGGTACGAGCAGTACTTC. It encodes CASSLVGAGRYEQYF.

This clone showed up just a few times. This rearrangement joins TRBV11-2 to TRBJ1-6; TRBD1 is a possible D gene (5 bases). Germline CDR1 reads SGHAT; CDR2 reads FQNNGV. Trimming pared 5 bases from V and 4 bases from J, leaving 9 bases between. CDR3 size: 14 residues. The CDR3 here is CASSRGGYNSPLHF. The CDR3 nucleotides are TGTGCCAGCAGCCGGGGGGGTTATAATTCACCCCTCCACTTT.

The J gene is TRBJ1-1, the V gene TRBV5-1; perhaps TRBD1 as D (5 bases). The CDR3 extends over 14 amino acids. Germline V CDR1 and CDR2: SGHRS, YFSETQ. The V gene lost 2 bases and the J gene lost 2 bases, with 10 bases spanning the gap. This CDR3 reads CASSFGGRNTEAFF. The CDR3 nucleotides read TGCGCCAGCAGCTTTGGGGGGAGAAACACTGAAGCTTTCTTT.

This chain joins TRBV7-9 and TRBJ1-2, with 7 bases fitting TRBD1. The V gene's germline CDR1 is SEHNR and CDR2 FQNEAQ (reference sequence). There are 15 residues in the CDR3. Losses at the gene ends were 3 bases for V and 5 bases for J; bases not matched to a gene: 9. The CDR3 DNA sequence: TGTGCCAGCAGCTTTGGGGCGACAGGGATTTATGGCTACACCTTC. Residues: CASSFGATGIYGYTF.

V and J are TRBV10-3 and TRBJ1-4; 7 bases line up with TRBD1. Germline V CDR1 and CDR2: ENHRY, SYGVKD. The CDR3 is 13 amino acids. The ends lost 10 bases at V and 5 bases at J; junction bases unmatched: 7. The CDR3 region has the DNA TGTGCCACCACAGGGACAGAGAATGAAAAACTGTTTTTT. This sequence encodes CATTGTENEKLFF.

This clone was counted between two and nine times. V gene TRBV6-6 combines with J gene TRBJ2-3, with 9 bases fitting TRBD2. Germline values: CDR1 MNHNY, CDR2 SVGAGI (reference sequence). The CDR3 sequence is 15 residues long. With V trimmed by 10 bases and J by 6 bases, 14 bases remained unmatched. For the CDR3, the DNA is TGTGCCACCGACCTTAGCGGGGGACGGGGCGATACGCAGTATTTT. It codes for CATDLSGGRGDTQYF.

The chain combines TRBV2 with TRBJ2-2; 8 positions agree with TRBD1. The CDR3 loop spans 15 amino acids. The V gene end was trimmed by 1 base and the J gene end by 4 bases; junction bases not matched to a gene: 2. Germline lookup yields CDR1 SNHLY and CDR2 FYNNEI. The CDR3 DNA reads TGTGCCAGCAGTGAAGTCGGACAGGGCACCGGGGAGCTGTTTTTT. Its protein is CASSEVGQGTGELFF.

The V and J genes are TRBV19 and TRBJ2-2, with D possibly TRBD1 on 5 matching bases. CDR3 length: 14 residues. Germline V CDR1 and CDR2: LNHDA, SQIVND (reference sequence). V shed 1 base and J shed 14 bases, with 17 bases lying between them. CDR3: CASSIVRVGRGLFF. The CDR3 nucleotides read TGTGCCAGTAGTATAGTCAGGGTTGGTAGGGGACTGTTTTTT.

This clone has just one count. V and J are TRBV6-1 and TRBJ2-5; maybe TRBD2 (7 bases). From germline, CDR1 is MNHNS and CDR2 SASEGT. The CDR3 runs 14 residues. Trimming removed 7 bases from V and 2 bases from J, with 14 bases in between. CDR3 sequence (DNA): TGTGCCAGCATGAAACGGGGGGCACAAGAGACCCAGTACTTC. It codes for CASMKRGAQETQYF.

V gene TRBV19 combines with J gene TRBJ2-5, with TRBD1 identical over 7 bases. The germline CDR1 and CDR2 sequences are LNHDA and SQIVND (reference sequence). Unmatched junction bases numbered 3, after V lost 1 base and J lost 1 base. This CDR3 region has 15 residues. CDR3 DNA sequence: TGTGCCAGTAGTATAGCGACAGGGCCCCAAGAGACCCAGTACTTC. It specifies CASSIATGPQETQYF. Variable domain in full (rest from reference TRBV19 and TRBJ2-5): DGGITQSPKYLFRKEGQNVTLSCEQNLNHDAMYWYRQDPGQGLRLIYYSQIVNDFQKGDIAEGYSVSREKKESFPLTVTSAQKNPTAFYLCASSIATGPQETQYFGPGTRLLVL.

As DNA, the CDR3 is TGCGCCAGCAGCCCGCTAGCGGGGGTAACTAGCACAGATACGCAGTATTTT. It translates to CASSPLAGVTSTDTQYF. The chain is built from TRBV4-1 and TRBJ2-3; 10 bases map to TRBD2. The CDR3 is made up of 17 amino acids. Germline V gives CDR1 MGHRA, CDR2 YSYEKL. V was clipped by 4 bases and J by 0 bases; unmatched bases: 7.

J is TRBJ2-2 and V is TRBV6-1, with TRBD1 identical over 7 bases. Losses at the gene ends were 5 bases for V and 5 bases for J; bases not matched to a gene: 8. Germline V CDR1 and CDR2: MNHNS, SASEGT. CDR3 length: 15 residues. CDR3: CASSRQGVKTGELFF. CDR3 nucleotide sequence: TGTGCCAGCAGTAGACAGGGAGTGAAGACCGGGGAGCTGTTTTTT.

The chain uses TRBV7-9 and TRBJ1-1; unclear D gene. This CDR3 has 18 residues. CDR1 SEHNR and CDR2 FQNEAQ come from the germline V gene (reference sequence). V lost 4 bases, J lost 1 base, and 22 bases lay in between. CDR3 region: CASSSPKLYYHRNTEAFF. The CDR3, as DNA: TGTGCCAGCAGCTCTCCAAAGCTTTATTATCATAGGAACACTGAAGCTTTCTTT.

This chain joins TRBV25-1 and TRBJ2-3; D perhaps matches TRBD1 (5 bases). Between the trimmed V and J ends, which lost 1 base and 5 bases, there was a span of 13 bases. CDR1 MGHDK and CDR2 SYGVNS come from the germline V gene. The CDR3 has 15 amino acids. The CDR3 coding sequence is TGTGCCAGCAGTGAATGGGGCGGCCAGGGAGATACGCAGTATTTT. Translation: CASSEWGGQGDTQYF.

The rearrangement joins TRBV6-5 to TRBJ2-7; 10 bases agree with TRBD1. The germline V gene encodes CDR1 MNHEY and CDR2 SVGAGI. Unmatched junction bases numbered 7, after V lost 5 bases and J lost 3 bases. This CDR3 is built from 15 residues. The CDR3 spells CASSQRQGAYYEQYF. The DNA for the CDR3 is TGTGCCAGCAGTCAACGACAGGGGGCTTACTACGAGCAGTACTTC.

The chain uses TRBV6-1 and TRBJ1-4; possibly TRBD1 for D (5 bases). Between the trimmed V and J ends, which lost 8 bases and 3 bases, there was a span of 13 bases. CDR3 size: 14 residues. The germline V gene encodes CDR1 MNHNS and CDR2 SASEGT. Written as DNA, the CDR3 is TGTGCCAGCGGGCGACAGACGTCTAATGAAAAACTGTTTTTT. This sequence encodes CASGRQTSNEKLFF.

The gene calls are TRBV7-9 and TRBJ1-5, with a possible D match to TRBD1 (6 bases). Germline-derived CDR1 and CDR2 are SEHNR and FQNEAQ (reference sequence). With 1 base removed from V and 3 bases from J, the gap between germline ends came to 16 bases. CDR3 length: 17 residues. For the CDR3, the DNA is TGTGCCAGCAGCTTAGGGTCGAAGGGGGTCGACAATCAGCCCCAGCATTTT. Translating gives CASSLGSKGVDNQPQHF.

This clone was picked up a small number of times. The chain recombines TRBV5-4 with TRBJ1-1; TRBD1 matches 7 bases. Germline V CDR1 and CDR2: SGHNT, YYREEE (reference sequence). The CDR3 is made up of 15 amino acids. With V trimmed by 5 bases and J by 1 base, 8 bases remained unmatched. CDR3: CASRVDRLANTEAFF. The CDR3 nucleotides read TGTGCCAGCAGAGTGGACAGGTTGGCGAACACTGAAGCTTTCTTT.

CDR3 residues: CASSRGQGAGEQYF. DNA for the CDR3: TGCGCCAGCAGCCGGGGACAGGGGGCGGGCGAGCAGTACTTC. This chain connects TRBV5-1 to TRBJ2-7; TRBD1 agrees at 12 bases. This CDR3 region has 14 residues. Germline assignment: CDR1 SGHRS and CDR2 YFSETQ. With 4 bases clipped from V and 6 bases from J, the junction kept 5 bases outside the gene matches.

This clone has just a few counts. This rearrangement joins TRBV27 to TRBJ1-1; D is ambiguous. Germline V gene lookup returns CDR1 MNHEY and CDR2 SMNVEV (reference sequence). V was trimmed by 6 bases and J by 6 bases, leaving 14 bases between them. The CDR3 runs to 13 residues. The CDR3 DNA is TGTGCCAGCAGACTTAAGCAATTCGCTGAAGCTTTCTTT. This gives the protein CASRLKQFAEAFF.